The 13 T cell receptor beta chains below were found in one sample sequenced in a study of cytomegalovirus exposure and HLA in healthy donors. The PCR used 60 Vbeta and 13 Jbeta primers. Some clones are missing from TCRdb's copy, which holds only in-frame ones; the method was immunoSEQ multiplex PCR. This table has around 140,000 clones, about 79% appearing once. Sequencing was performed on PBMCs. All receptors derive from a female donor in good health and CMV-seropositive.

The rearrangement joins TRBV5-4 to TRBJ2-5; 8 bases fit TRBD1. Germline loops: CDR1 SGHNT, CDR2 YYREEE (reference sequence). The ends lost 5 bases at V and 5 bases at J; junction bases unmatched: 8. This CDR3 spans 14 amino acids. CDR3 nucleotides: TGTGCCAGCAGAGTCGACAGGGGCGGCGAGACCCAGTACTTC. Protein sequence: CASRVDRGGETQYF. The full variable domain, completed using reference TRBV5-4 and TRBJ2-5, is ETGVTQSPTHLIKTRGQQVTLRCSSQSGHNTVSWYQQALGQGPQFIFQYYREEENGRGNFPPRFSGLQFPNYSSELNVNALELDDSALYLCASRVDRGGETQYFGPGTRLLVL.

The chain employs TRBV5-1 and TRBJ2-1; no clear D. The germline V gene encodes CDR1 SGHRS and CDR2 YFSETQ. Trimming shortened V by 1 base and J by 5 bases, and 4 bases separated the two germline ends. The CDR3 length is 12 residues. The CDR3 loop is CASSLLDNEQFF. The CDR3 DNA reads as TGCGCCAGCAGCTTGTTAGACAATGAGCAGTTCTTC.

This clone showed up just once. The gene calls are TRBV30 and TRBJ2-7, with D perhaps matching TRBD1 (6 bases). V was shortened by 2 bases and J by 3 bases, with 11 bases between the two germline ends. The V gene's germline CDR1 is GTSNPN and CDR2 SVGIG (reference sequence). CDR3 length: 13 residues. The CDR3 bases are TGTGCCTGGAGTAGGGGGTTGATCTACGAGCAGTACTTC. This codes for CAWSRGLIYEQYF.

The chain recombines TRBV6-5 with TRBJ1-1; D is perhaps TRBD1 (6 bases). The germline V gene encodes CDR1 MNHEY and CDR2 SVGAGI. The germline V and J ends were trimmed by 6 bases and 7 bases, with 9 bases remaining between them. The length of the CDR3 is 11 residues. This chain's CDR3 is CASRGGLEAFF. CDR3 sequence (DNA): TGTGCCAGCAGGGGGGGGCTTGAAGCTTTCTTT.

The rearrangement uses TRBV7-6 and TRBJ1-2; TRBD1 matches 7 bases. J was trimmed by 3 bases and V by 5 bases; bases with no gene match: 9. The CDR3 runs to 15 residues. Germline V lookup: CDR1 SGHVS, CDR2 FNYEAQ. CDR3 sequence: CASSPDPGQDYGYTF. The CDR3 coding sequence is TGTGCCAGCAGCCCAGACCCCGGACAGGACTATGGCTACACCTTC. The full variable domain, completed using reference TRBV7-6 and TRBJ1-2, is GAGVSQSPRYKVTKRGQDVALRCDPISGHVSLYWYRQALGQGPEFLTYFNYEAQQDKSGLPNDRFSAERPEGSISTLTIQRTEQRDSAMYRCASSPDPGQDYGYTFGSGTRLTVV.

The V and J genes are TRBV27 and TRBJ2-7; possible D gene TRBD2, 6 bases. This CDR3 has 13 amino acids. V lost 3 bases to trimming and J lost 4 bases, with 10 bases between them. From germline, CDR1 is MNHEY and CDR2 SMNVEV (reference sequence). For the CDR3, the DNA is TGTGCCAGCAGTTTTCTGGGGGGTTACGAGCAGTACTTC. This encodes CASSFLGGYEQYF.

The gene calls are TRBV7-6 and TRBJ2-1; 7 nucleotides line up with TRBD1. Germline V gene data show CDR1 as SGHVS and CDR2 as FNYEAQ. This CDR3 is 16 amino acids long. The ends lost 0 bases at V and 4 bases at J; junction bases unmatched: 6. The CDR3 DNA is TGTGCCAGCAGCTTAGCAGAGCGACAGGGATACAATGAGCAGTTCTTC. Its protein product is CASSLAERQGYNEQFF. Full variable domain (missing parts from reference TRBV7-6 and TRBJ2-1): GAGVSQSPRYKVTKRGQDVALRCDPISGHVSLYWYRQALGQGPEFLTYFNYEAQQDKSGLPNDRFSAERPEGSISTLTIQRTEQRDSAMYRCASSLAERQGYNEQFFGPGTRLTVL.

This clone was observed a single time. This rearrangement joins TRBV5-1 to TRBJ2-1; 10 nucleotides line up with TRBD2. CDR1 and CDR2 (germline): SGHRS, YFSETQ. V was clipped by 4 bases and J by 6 bases; unmatched bases: 16. The CDR3 runs to 18 residues. CDR3 in amino acids: CASSLEPSLAGRGNEQFF. The CDR3 coding sequence is TGCGCCAGCAGCCTCGAACCATCACTAGCGGGGCGCGGCAATGAGCAGTTCTTC.

The chain joins TRBV7-9 to TRBJ2-7; the D is unclear. The V gene's germline CDR1 is SEHNR and CDR2 FQNEAQ (reference sequence). Trimming removed 1 base at V and 5 bases at J, with 6 bases between. The CDR3 runs to 12 residues. CDR3 amino acids: CASSLGSDEQYF. CDR3 DNA: TGTGCCAGCAGCTTAGGCTCGGACGAGCAGTACTTC.

The rearrangement uses TRBV28 and TRBJ2-6; no firm D call. The CDR3 is made up of 13 amino acids. Germline CDR1 reads MDHEN; CDR2 reads SYDVKM. V was trimmed by 7 bases and J by 0 bases, leaving 4 bases between them. This CDR3 is CASIDSGANVLTF. CDR3 coding DNA: TGTGCCAGCATAGACTCTGGGGCCAACGTCCTGACTTTC.

The genes are TRBV11-2 and TRBJ1-2, with D perhaps TRBD1 (6 bases). Germline assignment: CDR1 SGHAT and CDR2 FQNNGV. Trimming removed 1 base from V and 6 bases from J, with 15 bases in between. This CDR3 has 15 residues. This CDR3 reads CASSLATGLGDGYTF. CDR3 DNA sequence: TGTGCCAGCAGCTTAGCGACAGGCCTGGGAGATGGCTACACCTTC. The whole variable domain, filled in from reference TRBV11-2 and TRBJ1-2, reads EAGVAQSPRYKIIEKRQSVAFWCNPISGHATLYWYQQILGQGPKLLIQFQNNGVVDDSQLPKDRFSAERLKGVDSTLKIQPAKLEDSAVYLCASSLATGLGDGYTFGSGTRLTVV.

The chain uses TRBV27 and TRBJ2-5; 7 positions agree with TRBD1. After removal of 4 bases from V and 2 bases from J, the junction contained 10 bases not matched to a gene. The CDR3 is 16 amino acids. CDR1 MNHEY and CDR2 SMNVEV come from the germline V gene (reference sequence). This CDR3 reads CASSSDRVQGQETQYF. The CDR3 DNA is TGTGCCAGCAGTTCAGACAGGGTCCAGGGACAAGAGACCCAGTACTTC.

The rearrangement links TRBV6-1 to TRBJ2-4; 8 nucleotides align to TRBD2. The CDR3 contains 16 residues. Germline loops: CDR1 MNHNS, CDR2 SASEGT. V lost 2 bases to trimming and J lost 2 bases; unmatched junction nucleotides: 5. In nucleotides, the CDR3 is TGTGCCAGCAGTGAAATGAGCGGGGGCCCCAAAAACATTCAGTACTTC. Its protein is CASSEMSGGPKNIQYF.